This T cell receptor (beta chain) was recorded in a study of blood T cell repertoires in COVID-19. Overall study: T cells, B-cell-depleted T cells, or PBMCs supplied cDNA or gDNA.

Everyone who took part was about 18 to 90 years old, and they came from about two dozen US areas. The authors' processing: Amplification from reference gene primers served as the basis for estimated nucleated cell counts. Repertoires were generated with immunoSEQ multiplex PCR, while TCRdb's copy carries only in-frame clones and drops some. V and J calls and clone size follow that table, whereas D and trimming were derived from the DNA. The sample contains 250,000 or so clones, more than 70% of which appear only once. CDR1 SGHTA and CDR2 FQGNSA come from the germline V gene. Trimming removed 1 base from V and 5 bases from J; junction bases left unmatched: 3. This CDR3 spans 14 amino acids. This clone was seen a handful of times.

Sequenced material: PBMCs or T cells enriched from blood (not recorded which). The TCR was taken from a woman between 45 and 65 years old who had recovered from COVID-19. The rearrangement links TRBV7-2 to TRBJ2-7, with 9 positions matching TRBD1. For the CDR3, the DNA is TGTGCCAGCAGCTTAGACAGGGGGCACCACGAGCAGTACTTC. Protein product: CASSLDRGHHEQYF.